The 3 T cell receptor beta chains below all came from one sample that was sequenced in a study of control samples from healthy donors and cancer patients. Only in-frame clones appear in the TCRdb table, and some are missing; sequencing was by immunoSEQ multiplex PCR. The data contain 120,000 to 150,000 clones, roughly 93% of them seen just once; the ten biggest clones take up 5.8%. Sequencing was done on a sample of blood. The source of these receptors is a man aged 18 to 29 in good health.

In its sample, this clone was seen once. The genes are TRBV5-1 and TRBJ2-2; TRBD1 agrees at 10 bases. V dropped 5 bases and J dropped 6; count of bases not matched to a gene: 10. This CDR3 is built from 16 residues. Germline V gene lookup returns CDR1 SGHRS and CDR2 YFSETQ. The CDR3 region has the DNA TGCGCCAGCAGTGACGAGGGACAGGGGTTTTCCGGGGAGCTGTTTTTT. It translates to CASSDEGQGFSGELFF. The whole variable domain, remainder taken from reference TRBV5-1 and TRBJ2-2, is KAGVTQTPRYLIKTRGQQVTLSCSPISGHRSVSWYQQTPGQGLQFLFEYFSETQRNKGNFPGRFSGRQFSNSRSEMNVSTLELGDSALYLCASSDEGQGFSGELFFGEGSRLTVL.

This sequence joins TRBV29-1 and TRBJ1-2; D remains ambiguous. Deletions cut 3 bases from V and 4 bases from J, with 3 bases between. Germline loops: CDR1 SQVTM, CDR2 ANQGSEA. The CDR3 has 10 residues. CDR3 coding DNA: TGCAGCGTTGATAGCTATGGCTACACCTTC. Residues: CSVDSYGYTF.

The rearrangement joins TRBV28 to TRBJ2-7, with D possibly matching TRBD2 (5 bases). CDR1 and CDR2 from the germline V gene are MDHEN and SYDVKM. Trimming left V 2 bases short and J 7 bases short, with 6 bases between. The CDR3 extends over 11 amino acids. The CDR3 reads CASSLEGEQYF. The CDR3 DNA sequence: TGTGCCAGCAGTTTAGAGGGAGAGCAGTACTTC.